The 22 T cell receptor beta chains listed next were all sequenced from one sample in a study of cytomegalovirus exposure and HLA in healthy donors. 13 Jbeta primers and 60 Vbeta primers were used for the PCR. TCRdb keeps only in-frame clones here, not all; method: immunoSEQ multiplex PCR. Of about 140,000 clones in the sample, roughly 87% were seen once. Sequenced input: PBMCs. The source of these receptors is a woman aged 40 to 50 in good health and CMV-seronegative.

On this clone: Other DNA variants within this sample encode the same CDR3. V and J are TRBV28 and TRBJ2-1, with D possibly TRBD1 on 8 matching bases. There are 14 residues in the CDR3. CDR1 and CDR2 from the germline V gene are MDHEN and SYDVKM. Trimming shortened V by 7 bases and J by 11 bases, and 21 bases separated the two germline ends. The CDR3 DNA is TGTGCCAGCAATATACAGGGGGGGGATAGAAAGCAGTTCTTC. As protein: CASNIQGGDRKQFF.

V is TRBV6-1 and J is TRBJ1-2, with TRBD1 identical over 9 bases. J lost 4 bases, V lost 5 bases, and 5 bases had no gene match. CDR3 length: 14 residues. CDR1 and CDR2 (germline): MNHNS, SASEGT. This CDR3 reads CASSKQGASYGYTF. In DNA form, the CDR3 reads TGTGCCAGCAGTAAACAGGGGGCATCCTATGGCTACACCTTC.

CDR3 region: CASSQDPLAGAYEQYF. CDR3 sequence (DNA): TGTGCCAGCAGCCAAGATCCTCTAGCGGGAGCCTACGAGCAGTACTTC. The V and J genes are TRBV4-2 and TRBJ2-7; 10 nucleotides match TRBD2. Germline V gene lookup returns CDR1 LGHNA and CDR2 YNFKEQ. The J segment lost 2 bases and the V segment lost 0 bases, leaving 4 bases of the junction unmatched. This CDR3 comprises 16 residues.

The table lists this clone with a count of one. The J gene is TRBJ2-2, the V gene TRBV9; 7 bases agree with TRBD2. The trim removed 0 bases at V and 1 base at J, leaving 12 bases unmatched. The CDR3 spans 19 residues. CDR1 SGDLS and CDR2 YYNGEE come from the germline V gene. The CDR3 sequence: CASSVVPSGTPGNTGELFF. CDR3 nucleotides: TGTGCCAGCAGCGTAGTGCCTAGCGGAACCCCGGGGAACACCGGGGAGCTGTTTTTT.

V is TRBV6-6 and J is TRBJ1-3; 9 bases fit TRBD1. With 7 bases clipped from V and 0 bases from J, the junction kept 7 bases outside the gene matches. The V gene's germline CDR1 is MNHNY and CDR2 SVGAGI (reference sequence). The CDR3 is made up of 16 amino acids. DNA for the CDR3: TGTGCCAGCACGTGGACAGGGGACCACTCTGGAAACACCATATATTTT. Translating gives CASTWTGDHSGNTIYF.

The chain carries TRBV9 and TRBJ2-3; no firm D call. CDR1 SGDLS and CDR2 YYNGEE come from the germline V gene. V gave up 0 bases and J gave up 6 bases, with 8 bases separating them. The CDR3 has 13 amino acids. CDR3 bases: TGTGCCAGCAGCGTAGGAGATGCCGATACGCAGTATTTT. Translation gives CASSVGDADTQYF.

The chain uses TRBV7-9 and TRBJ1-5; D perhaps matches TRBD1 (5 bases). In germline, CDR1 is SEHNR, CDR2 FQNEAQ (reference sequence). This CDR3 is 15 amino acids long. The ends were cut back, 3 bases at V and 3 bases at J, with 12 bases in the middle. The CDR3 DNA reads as TGTGCCAGCAGCTTTTCTGATGGGGCCAATCAGCCCCAGCATTTT. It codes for CASSFSDGANQPQHF.

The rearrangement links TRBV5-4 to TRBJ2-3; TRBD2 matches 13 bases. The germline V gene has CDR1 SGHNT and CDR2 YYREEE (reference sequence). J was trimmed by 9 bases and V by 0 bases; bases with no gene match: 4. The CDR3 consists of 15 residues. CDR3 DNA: TGTGCCAGCAGCTTGGGGGGACTAGCGGGATACACGCAGTATTTT. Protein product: CASSLGGLAGYTQYF.

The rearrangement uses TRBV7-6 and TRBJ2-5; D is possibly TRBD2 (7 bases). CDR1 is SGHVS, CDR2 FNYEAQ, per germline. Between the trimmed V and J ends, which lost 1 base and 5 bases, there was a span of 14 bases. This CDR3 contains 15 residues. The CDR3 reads CASSLEGGRDETQYF. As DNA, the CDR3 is TGTGCCAGCAGCTTAGAGGGGGGGCGGGATGAGACCCAGTACTTC.

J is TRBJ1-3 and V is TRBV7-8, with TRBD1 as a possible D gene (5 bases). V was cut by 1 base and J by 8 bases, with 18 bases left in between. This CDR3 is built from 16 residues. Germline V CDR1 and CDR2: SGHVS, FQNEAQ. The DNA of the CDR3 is TGTGCCAGCAGCTTAGATACCCAGGGTGGAGAGGACACCATATATTTT. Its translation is CASSLDTQGGEDTIYF.

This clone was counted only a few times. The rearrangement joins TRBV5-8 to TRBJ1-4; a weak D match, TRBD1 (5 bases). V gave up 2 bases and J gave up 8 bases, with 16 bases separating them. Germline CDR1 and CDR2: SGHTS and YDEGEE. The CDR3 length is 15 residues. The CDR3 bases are TGTGCCAGCAGCTTCGGGAGCTGGGGGGGGGAAAAACTGTTTTTT. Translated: CASSFGSWGGEKLFF.

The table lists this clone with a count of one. The CDR3 is CASLNSEFWFF. The CDR3 DNA reads as TGTGCCAGCCTAAACAGTGAATTCTGGTTCTTC. The chain links TRBV6-1 to TRBJ2-1, with unresolved D. From germline, CDR1 is MNHNS and CDR2 SASEGT. Trimming stripped 8 bases from V and 15 bases from J, with 17 bases between. The CDR3 runs to 11 residues.

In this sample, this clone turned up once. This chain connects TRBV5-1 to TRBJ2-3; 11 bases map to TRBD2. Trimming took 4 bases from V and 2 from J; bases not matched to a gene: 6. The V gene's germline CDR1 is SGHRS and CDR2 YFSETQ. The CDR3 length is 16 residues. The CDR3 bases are TGCGCCAGCAGCACCAGACTAGCGGGGTTCACAGATACGCAGTATTTT. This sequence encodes CASSTRLAGFTDTQYF.

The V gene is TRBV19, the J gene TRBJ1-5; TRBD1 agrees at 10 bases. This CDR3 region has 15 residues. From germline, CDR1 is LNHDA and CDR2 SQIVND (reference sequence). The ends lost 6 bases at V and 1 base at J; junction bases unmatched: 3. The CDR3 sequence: CASRTGGVSNQPQHF. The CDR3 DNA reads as TGTGCCAGTAGGACAGGGGGCGTGAGCAATCAGCCCCAGCATTTT.

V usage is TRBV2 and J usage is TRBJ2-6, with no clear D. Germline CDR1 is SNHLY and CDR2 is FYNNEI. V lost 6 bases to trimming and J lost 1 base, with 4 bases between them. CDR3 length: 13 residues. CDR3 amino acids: CASSLSGANVLTF. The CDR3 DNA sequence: TGTGCCAGCAGCTTATCTGGGGCCAACGTCCTGACTTTC.

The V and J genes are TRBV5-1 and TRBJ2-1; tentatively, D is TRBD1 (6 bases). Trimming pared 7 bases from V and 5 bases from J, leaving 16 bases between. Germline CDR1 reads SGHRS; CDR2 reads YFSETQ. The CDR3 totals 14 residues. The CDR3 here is CASGRDTDNNEQFF. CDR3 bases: TGCGCCAGCGGAAGGGACACGGATAACAATGAGCAGTTCTTC.

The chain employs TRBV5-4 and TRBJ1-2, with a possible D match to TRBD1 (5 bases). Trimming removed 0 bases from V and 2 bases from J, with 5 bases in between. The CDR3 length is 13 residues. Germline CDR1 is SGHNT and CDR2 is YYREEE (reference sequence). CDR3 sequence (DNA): TGTGCCAGCAGCTTGGACAGGAACTATGGCTACACCTTC. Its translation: CASSLDRNYGYTF.

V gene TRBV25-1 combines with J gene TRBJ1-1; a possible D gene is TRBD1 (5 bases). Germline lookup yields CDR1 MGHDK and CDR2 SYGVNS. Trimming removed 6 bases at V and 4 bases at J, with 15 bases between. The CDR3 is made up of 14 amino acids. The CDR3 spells CASSDTRDFTEAFF. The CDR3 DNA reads TGTGCCAGCAGCGACACCAGGGATTTCACTGAAGCTTTCTTT.

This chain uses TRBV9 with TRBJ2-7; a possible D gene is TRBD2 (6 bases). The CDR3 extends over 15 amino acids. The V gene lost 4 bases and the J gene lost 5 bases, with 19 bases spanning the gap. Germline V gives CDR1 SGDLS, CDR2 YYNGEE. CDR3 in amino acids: CASSPRPAGIHEQYF. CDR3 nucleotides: TGTGCCAGCAGCCCCCGTCCCGCGGGAATCCACGAGCAGTACTTC.

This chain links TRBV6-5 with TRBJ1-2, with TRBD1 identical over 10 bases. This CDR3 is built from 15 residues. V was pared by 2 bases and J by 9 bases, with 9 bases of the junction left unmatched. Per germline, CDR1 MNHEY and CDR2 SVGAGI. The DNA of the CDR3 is TGTGCCAGCAGTTACATCCGACAGGGGGCAGTGCGCTACACCTTC. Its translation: CASSYIRQGAVRYTF.

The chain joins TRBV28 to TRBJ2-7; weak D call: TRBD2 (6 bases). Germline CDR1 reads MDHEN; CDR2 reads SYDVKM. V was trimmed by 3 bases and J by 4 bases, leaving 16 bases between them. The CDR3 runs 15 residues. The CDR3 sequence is CASSFGSEGQYEQYF. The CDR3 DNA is TGTGCCAGCAGTTTTGGGTCGGAGGGCCAGTACGAGCAGTACTTC. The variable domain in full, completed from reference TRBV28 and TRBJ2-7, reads DVKVTQSSRYLVKRTGEKVFLECVQDMDHENMFWYRQDPGLGLRLIYFSYDVKMKEKGDIPEGYSVSREKKERFSLILESASTNQTSMYLCASSFGSEGQYEQYFGPGTRLTVT.

CDR3 sequence: CASSLEAGGYDEQFF. For the CDR3, the DNA is TGTGCCAGCAGCTTAGAGGCGGGAGGGTATGATGAGCAGTTCTTC. V and J are TRBV11-3 and TRBJ2-1; the match to TRBD2 covers 9 bases. This CDR3 has 15 residues. Germline V CDR1 and CDR2: SGHNT, YENEEA. V shed 0 bases and J 8 bases; nucleotides not matched to a gene: 5.